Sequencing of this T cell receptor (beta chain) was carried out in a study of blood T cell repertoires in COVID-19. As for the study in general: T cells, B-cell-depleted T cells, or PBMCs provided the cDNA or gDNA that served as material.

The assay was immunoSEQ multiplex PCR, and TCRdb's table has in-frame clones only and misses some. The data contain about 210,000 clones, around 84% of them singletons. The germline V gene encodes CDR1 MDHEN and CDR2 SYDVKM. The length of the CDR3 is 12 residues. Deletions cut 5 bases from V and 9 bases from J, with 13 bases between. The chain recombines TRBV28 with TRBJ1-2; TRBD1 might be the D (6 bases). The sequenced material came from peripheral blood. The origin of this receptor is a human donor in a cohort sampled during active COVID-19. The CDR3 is CASSQGQKSYTF. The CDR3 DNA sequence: TGTGCCAGCAGTCAGGGGCAGAAGAGCTACACCTTC.